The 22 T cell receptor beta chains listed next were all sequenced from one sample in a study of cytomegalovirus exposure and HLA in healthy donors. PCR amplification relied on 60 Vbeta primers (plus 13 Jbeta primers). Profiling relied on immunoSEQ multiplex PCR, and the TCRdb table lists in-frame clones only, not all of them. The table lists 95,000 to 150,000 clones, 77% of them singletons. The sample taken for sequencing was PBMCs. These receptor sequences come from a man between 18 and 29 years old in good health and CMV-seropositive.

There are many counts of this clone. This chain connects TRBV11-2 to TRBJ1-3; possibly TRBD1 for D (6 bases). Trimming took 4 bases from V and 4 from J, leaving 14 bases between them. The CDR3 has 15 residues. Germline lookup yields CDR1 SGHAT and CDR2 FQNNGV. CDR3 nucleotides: TGTGCCAGCAGCTCCCTGGGGGGGGCCGGAAACACCATATATTTT. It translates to CASSSLGGAGNTIYF.

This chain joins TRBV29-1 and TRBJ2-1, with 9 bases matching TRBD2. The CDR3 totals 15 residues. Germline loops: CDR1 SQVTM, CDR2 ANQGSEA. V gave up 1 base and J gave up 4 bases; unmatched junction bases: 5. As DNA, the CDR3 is TGCAGCGTTGAAGGTGTGGGACTAGCTTACAATGAGCAGTTCTTC. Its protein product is CSVEGVGLAYNEQFF.

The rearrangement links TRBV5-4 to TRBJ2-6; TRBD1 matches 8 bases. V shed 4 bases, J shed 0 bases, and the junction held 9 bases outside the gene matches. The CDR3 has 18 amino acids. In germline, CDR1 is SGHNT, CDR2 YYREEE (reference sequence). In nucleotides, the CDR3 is TGTGCCAGCAGCCCGGACAGGGATCTTTACTCTGGGGCCAACGTCCTGACTTTC. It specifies CASSPDRDLYSGANVLTF.

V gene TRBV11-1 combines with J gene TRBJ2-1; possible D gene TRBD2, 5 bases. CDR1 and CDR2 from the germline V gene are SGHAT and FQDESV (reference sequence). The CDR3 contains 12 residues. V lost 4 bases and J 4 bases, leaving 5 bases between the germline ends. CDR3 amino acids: CASSWTYNEQFF. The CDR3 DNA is TGTGCCAGCAGCTGGACTTACAATGAGCAGTTCTTC. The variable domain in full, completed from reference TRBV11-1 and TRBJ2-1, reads EAEVAQSPRYKITEKSQAVAFWCDPISGHATLYWYRQILGQGPELLVQFQDESVVDDSQLPKDRFSAERLKGVDSTLKIQPAELGDSAMYLCASSWTYNEQFFGPGTRLTVL.

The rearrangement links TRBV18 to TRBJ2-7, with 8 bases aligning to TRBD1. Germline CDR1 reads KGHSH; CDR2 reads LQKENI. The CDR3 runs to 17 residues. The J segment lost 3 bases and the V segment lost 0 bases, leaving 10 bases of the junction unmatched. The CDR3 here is CASSPPEGTGRLYEQYF. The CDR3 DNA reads TGTGCCAGCTCACCACCGGAGGGGACAGGACGCCTCTACGAGCAGTACTTC.

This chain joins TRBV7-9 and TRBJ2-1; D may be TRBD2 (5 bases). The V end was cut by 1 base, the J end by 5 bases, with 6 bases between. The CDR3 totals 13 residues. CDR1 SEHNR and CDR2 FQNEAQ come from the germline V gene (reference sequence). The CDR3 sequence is CASSLDGNNEQFF. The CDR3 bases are TGTGCCAGCAGCTTAGACGGGAACAATGAGCAGTTCTTC.

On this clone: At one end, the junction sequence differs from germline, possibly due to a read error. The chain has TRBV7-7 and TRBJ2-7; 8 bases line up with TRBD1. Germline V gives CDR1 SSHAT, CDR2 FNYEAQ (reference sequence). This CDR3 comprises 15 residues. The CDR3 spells CASSLAGGQGYEQYF. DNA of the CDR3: TGTGCTAGCAGCTTAGCAGGGGGCCAGGGGTACGAGCAGTACTTC.

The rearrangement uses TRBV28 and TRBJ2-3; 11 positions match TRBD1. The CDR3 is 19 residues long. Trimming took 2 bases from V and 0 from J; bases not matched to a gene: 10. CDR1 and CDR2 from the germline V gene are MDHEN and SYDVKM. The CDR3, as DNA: TGTGCCAGCAGTTTAGCGGCTTTTTGGACAGGGGGCAGCACAGATACGCAGTATTTT. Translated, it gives CASSLAAFWTGGSTDTQYF.

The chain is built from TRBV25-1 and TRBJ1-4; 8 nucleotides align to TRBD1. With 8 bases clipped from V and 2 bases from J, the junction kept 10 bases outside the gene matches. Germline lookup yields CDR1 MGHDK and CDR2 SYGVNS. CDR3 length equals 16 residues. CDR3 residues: CASGYRGGNTNEKLFF. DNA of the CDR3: TGTGCCAGCGGTTACAGGGGGGGTAACACTAATGAAAAACTGTTTTTT. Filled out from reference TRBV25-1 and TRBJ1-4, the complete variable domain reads EADIYQTPRYLVIGTGKKITLECSQTMGHDKMYWYQQDPGMELHLIHYSYGVNSTEKGDLSSESTVSRIRTEHFPLTLESARPSHTSQYLCASGYRGGNTNEKLFFGSGTQLSVL.

CDR3 bases: TGTGCCAGCAGTTACTCACGGAGCGGGGCTGAAGCTTTCTTT. Translation gives CASSYSRSGAEAFF. This chain joins TRBV6-5 and TRBJ1-1; no definite D call. The CDR3 contains 14 residues. Germline values: CDR1 MNHEY, CDR2 SVGAGI. V gave up 0 bases and J gave up 6 bases, with 11 bases separating them.

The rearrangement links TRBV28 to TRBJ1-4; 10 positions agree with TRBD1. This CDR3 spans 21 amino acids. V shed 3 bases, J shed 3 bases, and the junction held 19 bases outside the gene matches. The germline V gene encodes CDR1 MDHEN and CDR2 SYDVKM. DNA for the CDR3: TGTGCCAGCAGTTTCCTTTTAAGTGGCGGGACAGGGGAGAATGCTAATGAAAAACTGTTTTTT. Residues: CASSFLLSGGTGENANEKLFF.

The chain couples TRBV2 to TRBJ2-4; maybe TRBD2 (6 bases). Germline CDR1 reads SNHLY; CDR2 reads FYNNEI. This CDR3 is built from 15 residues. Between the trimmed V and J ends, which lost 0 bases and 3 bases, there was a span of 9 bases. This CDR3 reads CASSEARDFKNIQYF. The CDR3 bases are TGTGCCAGCAGTGAAGCCCGGGACTTCAAAAACATTCAGTACTTC.

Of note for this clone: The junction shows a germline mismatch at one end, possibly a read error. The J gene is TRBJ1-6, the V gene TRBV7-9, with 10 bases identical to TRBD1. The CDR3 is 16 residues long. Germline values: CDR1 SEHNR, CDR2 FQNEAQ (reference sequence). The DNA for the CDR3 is TGTTCCAGCAGTAAGGGACAGGGGACTTATAATTCACCCCTCCACTTT. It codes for CSSSKGQGTYNSPLHF.

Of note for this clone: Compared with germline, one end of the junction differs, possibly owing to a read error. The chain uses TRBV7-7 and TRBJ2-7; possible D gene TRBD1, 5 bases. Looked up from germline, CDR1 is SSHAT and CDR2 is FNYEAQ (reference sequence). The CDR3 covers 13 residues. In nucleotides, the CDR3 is TGTGCTAGCAGCCAGTTAACAGGTTACGAGCAGTACTTC. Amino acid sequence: CASSQLTGYEQYF.

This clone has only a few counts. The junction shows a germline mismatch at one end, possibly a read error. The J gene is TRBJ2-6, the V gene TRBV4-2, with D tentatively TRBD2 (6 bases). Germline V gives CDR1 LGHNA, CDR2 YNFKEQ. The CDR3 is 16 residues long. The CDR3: CASSQDKGTGANGLTF. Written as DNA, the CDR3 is TGTGCCAGCAGCCAAGATAAAGGGACTGGGGCCAACGGCCTGACTTTC.

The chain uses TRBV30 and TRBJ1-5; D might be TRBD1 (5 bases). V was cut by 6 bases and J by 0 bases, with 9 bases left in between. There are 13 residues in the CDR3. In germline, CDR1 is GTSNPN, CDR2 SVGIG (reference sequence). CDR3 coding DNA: TGTGCCTGCTCGACAGATAGCAATCAGCCCCAGCATTTT. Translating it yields CACSTDSNQPQHF.

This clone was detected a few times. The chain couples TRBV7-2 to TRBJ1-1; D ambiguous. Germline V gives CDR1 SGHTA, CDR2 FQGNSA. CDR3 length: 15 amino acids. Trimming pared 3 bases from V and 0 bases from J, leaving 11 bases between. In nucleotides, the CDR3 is TGTGCCAGCAGCTTGTTACTCGGAGTGAACACTGAAGCTTTCTTT. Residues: CASSLLLGVNTEAFF.

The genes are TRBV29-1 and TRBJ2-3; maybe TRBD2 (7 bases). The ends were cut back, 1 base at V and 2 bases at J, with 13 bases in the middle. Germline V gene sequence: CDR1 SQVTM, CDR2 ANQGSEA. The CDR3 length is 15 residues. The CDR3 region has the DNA TGCAGCGTTGAAGTTTTGGCGGGGGCCACAGATACGCAGTATTTT. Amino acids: CSVEVLAGATDTQYF.

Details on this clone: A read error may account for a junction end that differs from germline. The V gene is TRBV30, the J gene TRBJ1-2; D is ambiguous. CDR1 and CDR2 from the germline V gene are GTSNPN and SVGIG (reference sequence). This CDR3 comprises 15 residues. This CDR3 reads CAWAPPGEVGYSYTF. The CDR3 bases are TGTGCCTGGGCCCCCCCGGGTGAGGTAGGCTATAGCTACACCTTC.

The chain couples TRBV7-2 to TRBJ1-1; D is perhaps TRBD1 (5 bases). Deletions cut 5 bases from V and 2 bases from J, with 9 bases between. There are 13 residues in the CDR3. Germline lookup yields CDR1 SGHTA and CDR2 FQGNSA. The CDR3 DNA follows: TGTGCCAGCAGCATTGACAGAAACACTGAAGCTTTCTTT. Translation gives CASSIDRNTEAFF. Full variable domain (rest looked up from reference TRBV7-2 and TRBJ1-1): GAGVSQSPSNKVTEKGKDVELRCDPISGHTALYWYRQSLGQGLEFLIYFQGNSAPDKSGLPSDRFSAERTGGSVSTLTIQRTQQEDSAVYLCASSIDRNTEAFFGQGTRLTVV.

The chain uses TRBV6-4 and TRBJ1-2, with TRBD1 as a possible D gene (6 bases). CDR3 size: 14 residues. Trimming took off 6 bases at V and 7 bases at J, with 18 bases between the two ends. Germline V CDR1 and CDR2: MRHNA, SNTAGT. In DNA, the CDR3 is TGTGCCAGCAGGATGGGGAGGGGGGCTTGTGGCTACACCTTC. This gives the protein CASRMGRGACGYTF.

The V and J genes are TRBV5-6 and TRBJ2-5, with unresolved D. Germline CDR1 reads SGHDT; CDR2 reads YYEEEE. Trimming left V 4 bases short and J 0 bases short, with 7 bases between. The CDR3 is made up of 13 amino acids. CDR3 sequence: CASSPPDQETQYF. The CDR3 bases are TGTGCCAGCAGCCCCCCCGACCAAGAGACCCAGTACTTC.